This TCR beta chain was retrieved from a study of T-cell memory formation after mild COVID-19. Study-wide points: SARS-CoV-2 specificity of second-wave clones peaking day 37 was unconfirmed.

With constant-segment primers, 5'RACE yielded cDNA libraries of TCR alpha and TCR beta that carried sample barcodes and UMIs. TCRdb re-called the 5' RACE reads through MiXCR, storing one row per CDR3 protein. The sample has some 290,000 distinct CDR3 sequences; around 15% are singletons. With respect to this clonotype: Its antigen remains unknown.

V was pared by 10 bases and J by 2 bases, with 14 bases between. Germline V CDR1 and CDR2: ENHRY, SYGVKD. CDR3 length: 13 residues. The TCR sequence derives from a man between 18 and 35 years old who had mild COVID-19 (a few samples of this study predate the infection). Cell type and time point are not known. The genes are TRBV10-3 and TRBJ2-5; D is tentatively TRBD1 or TRBD2 (6 bases each). The sample was PBMCs or a T cell subset sorted from them (not recorded which). The CDR3 nucleotides are TGTGCCAACGGGAAGGGGGGTCAAGAGACCCAGTACTTC. This codes for CANGKGGQETQYF.